This T cell receptor (beta chain) appears in the sequencing data of a study of shared clonotypes between healthy human individuals. It was into CD45RA+ naive and CD45RA-negative memory subsets that the CD4+ cells were split. The CDR3 is made up of 15 amino acids. The germline gives CDR1 MDHEN, CDR2 SYDVKM. The junction had 10 bases not matched to a gene; V was cut back by 7 bases and J by 2 bases. Data came from immunoSEQ multiplex PCR; TCRdb stores just in-frame clones and leaves some out. The data show hundreds of thousands of clones, roughly 97% seen once. The sequence was obtained from a woman in her twenties or thirties in good health. This rearrangement joins TRBV28 to TRBJ1-2; TRBD1 aligns across 7 bases. Material for sequencing was naive CD4+ T cells sorted from blood. As for subset: CD45RA+ positively selected. Here the CDR3 DNA reads TGTGCCAGCAACTCGCGGACAGGACCCAACTATGGCTACACCTTC. Protein product: CASNSRTGPNYGYTF.